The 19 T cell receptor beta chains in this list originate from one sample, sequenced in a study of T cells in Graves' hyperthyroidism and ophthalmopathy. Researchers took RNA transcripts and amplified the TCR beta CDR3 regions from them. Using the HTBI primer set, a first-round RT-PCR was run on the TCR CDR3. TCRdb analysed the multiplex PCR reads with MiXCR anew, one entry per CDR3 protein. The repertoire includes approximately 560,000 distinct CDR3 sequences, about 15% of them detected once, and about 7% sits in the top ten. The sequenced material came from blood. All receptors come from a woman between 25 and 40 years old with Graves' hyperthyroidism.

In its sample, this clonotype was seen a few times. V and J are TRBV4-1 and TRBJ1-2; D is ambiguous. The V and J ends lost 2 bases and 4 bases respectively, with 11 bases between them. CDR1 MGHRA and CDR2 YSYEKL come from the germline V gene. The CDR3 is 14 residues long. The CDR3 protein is CASSQPGVGYGYTF. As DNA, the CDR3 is TGCGCCAGCAGCCAACCTGGGGTGGGCTATGGCTACACCTTC.

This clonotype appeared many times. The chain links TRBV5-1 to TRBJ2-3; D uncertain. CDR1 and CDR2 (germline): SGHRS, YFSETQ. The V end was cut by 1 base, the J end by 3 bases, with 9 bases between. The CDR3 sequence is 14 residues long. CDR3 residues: CASSLSPWTDTQYF. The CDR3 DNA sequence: TGCGCCAGCAGCTTGAGCCCGTGGACAGATACGCAGTATTTT.

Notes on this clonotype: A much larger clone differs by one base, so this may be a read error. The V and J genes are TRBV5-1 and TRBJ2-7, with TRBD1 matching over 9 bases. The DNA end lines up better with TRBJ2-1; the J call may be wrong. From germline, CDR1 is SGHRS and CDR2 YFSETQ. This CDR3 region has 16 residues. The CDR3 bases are TGCGCCAGCAGCCAGCTACGGACAGGGGCCACCTACGAGCAGTTCTTC. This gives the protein CASSQLRTGATYEQFF.

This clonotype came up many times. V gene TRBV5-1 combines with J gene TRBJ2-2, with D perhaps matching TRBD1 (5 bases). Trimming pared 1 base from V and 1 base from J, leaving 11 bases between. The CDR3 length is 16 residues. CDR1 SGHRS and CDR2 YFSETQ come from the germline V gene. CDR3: CASSLRTSENTGELFF. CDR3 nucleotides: TGCGCCAGCAGCTTGAGGACATCCGAGAACACCGGGGAGCTGTTTTTT.

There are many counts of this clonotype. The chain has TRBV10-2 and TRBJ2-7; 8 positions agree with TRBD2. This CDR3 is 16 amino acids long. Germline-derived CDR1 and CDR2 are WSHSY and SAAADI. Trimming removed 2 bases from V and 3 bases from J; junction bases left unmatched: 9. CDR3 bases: TGCGCCAGCAGTGAGCCCCGACTCGCGGGAGGCTACGAGCAGTACTTC. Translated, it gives CASSEPRLAGGYEQYF.

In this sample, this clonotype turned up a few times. CDR3 protein: CASSPPGAVTGELFF. CDR3 sequence (DNA): TGTGCCAGCAGCCCTCCGGGGGCGGTAACCGGGGAGCTGTTTTTT. V is TRBV9 and J is TRBJ2-2, with D possibly called TRBD1 or TRBD2 (6 bases each). From germline, CDR1 is SGDLS and CDR2 YYNGEE. The CDR3 is 15 residues long. V was shortened by 4 bases and J by 5 bases, with 15 bases between the two germline ends. Together with reference TRBV9 and TRBJ2-2, the CDR3 gives the full variable domain: DSGVTQTPKHLITATGQRVTLRCSPRSGDLSVYWYQQSLDQGLQFLIQYYNGEERAKGNILERFSAQQFPDLHSELNLSSLELGDSALYFCASSPPGAVTGELFFGEGSRLTVL.

The CDR3 region is CASSFGSGDNSPLHF. The DNA of the CDR3 is TGTGCCAGCAGCTTCGGTTCAGGGGATAATTCACCCCTCCACTTT. The V gene is TRBV7-9, the J gene TRBJ1-6; tentative D call: TRBD1 (6 bases). Looked up from germline, CDR1 is SEHNR and CDR2 is FQNEAQ (reference sequence). Trimming removed 3 bases from V and 5 bases from J, with 11 bases in between. The CDR3 runs to 15 residues.

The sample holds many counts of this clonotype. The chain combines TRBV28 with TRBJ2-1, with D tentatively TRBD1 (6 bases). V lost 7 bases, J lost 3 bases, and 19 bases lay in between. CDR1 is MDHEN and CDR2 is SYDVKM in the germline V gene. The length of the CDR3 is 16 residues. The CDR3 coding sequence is TGTGCCAGCACCGCCCTCGACGGGACACACTACAATGAGCAGTTCTTC. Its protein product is CASTALDGTHYNEQFF.

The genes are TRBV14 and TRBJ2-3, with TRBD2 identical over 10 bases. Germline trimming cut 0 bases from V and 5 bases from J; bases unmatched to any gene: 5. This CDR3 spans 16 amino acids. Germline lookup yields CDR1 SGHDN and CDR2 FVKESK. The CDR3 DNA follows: TGTGCCAGCAGCCAAGATCAAGCGGGAGGGAGAGATACGCAGTATTTT. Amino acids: CASSQDQAGGRDTQYF.

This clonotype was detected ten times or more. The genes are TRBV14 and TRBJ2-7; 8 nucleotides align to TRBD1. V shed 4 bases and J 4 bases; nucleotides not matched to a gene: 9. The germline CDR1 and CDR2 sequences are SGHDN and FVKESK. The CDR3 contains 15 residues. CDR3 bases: TGTGCCAGCAGCCCTCGACAGGGGAGTACGTACGAGCAGTACTTC. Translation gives CASSPRQGSTYEQYF. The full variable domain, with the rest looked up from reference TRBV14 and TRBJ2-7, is EAGVTQFPSHSVIEKGQTVTLRCDPISGHDNLYWYRRVMGKEIKFLLHFVKESKQDESGMPNNRFLAERTGGTYSTLKVQPAELEDSGVYFCASSPRQGSTYEQYFGPGTRLTVT.

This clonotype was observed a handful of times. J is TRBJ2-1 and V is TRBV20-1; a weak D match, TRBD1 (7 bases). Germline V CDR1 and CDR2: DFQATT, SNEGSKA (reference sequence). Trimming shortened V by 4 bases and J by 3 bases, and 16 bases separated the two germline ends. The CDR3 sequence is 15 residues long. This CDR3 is CSAKPSGGLYNEQFF. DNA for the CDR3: TGCAGTGCTAAGCCGTCAGGGGGGCTCTACAATGAGCAGTTCTTC.

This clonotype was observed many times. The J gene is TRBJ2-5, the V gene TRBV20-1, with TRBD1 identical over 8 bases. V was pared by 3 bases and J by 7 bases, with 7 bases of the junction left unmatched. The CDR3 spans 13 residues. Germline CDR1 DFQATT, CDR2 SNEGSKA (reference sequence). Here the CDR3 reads CSARTGDGWTQYF. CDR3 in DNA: TGCAGTGCTAGGACAGGGGACGGGTGGACCCAGTACTTC.

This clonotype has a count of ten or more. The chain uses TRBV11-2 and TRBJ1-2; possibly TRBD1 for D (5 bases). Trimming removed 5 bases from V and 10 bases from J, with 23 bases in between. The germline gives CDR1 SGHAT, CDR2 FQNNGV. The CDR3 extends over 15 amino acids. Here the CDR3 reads CASSPRDLEIPHYTF. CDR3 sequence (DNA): TGTGCCAGCAGCCCCCGGGACCTCGAGATTCCCCACTACACCTTC.

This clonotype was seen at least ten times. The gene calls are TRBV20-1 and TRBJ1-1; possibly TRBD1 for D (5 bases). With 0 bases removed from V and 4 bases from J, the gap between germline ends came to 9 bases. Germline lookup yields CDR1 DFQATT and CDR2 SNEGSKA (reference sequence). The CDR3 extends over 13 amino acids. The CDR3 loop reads CSARDIGGTEAFF. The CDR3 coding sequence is TGCAGTGCTAGAGATATTGGGGGCACTGAAGCTTTCTTT.

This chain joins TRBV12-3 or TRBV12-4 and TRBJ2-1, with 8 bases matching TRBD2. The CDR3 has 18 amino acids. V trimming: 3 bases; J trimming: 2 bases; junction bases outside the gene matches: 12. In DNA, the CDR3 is TGTGCCAGCAGTTTCCCCGTGAGCGGGAGTTCCCCCTACAATGAGCAGTTCTTC. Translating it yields CASSFPVSGSSPYNEQFF.

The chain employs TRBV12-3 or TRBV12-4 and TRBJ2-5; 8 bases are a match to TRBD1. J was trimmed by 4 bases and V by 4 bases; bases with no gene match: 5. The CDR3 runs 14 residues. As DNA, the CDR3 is TGTGCCAGCAGTTCTAAGACAGGGGCAGAGACCCAGTACTTC. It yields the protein CASSSKTGAETQYF.

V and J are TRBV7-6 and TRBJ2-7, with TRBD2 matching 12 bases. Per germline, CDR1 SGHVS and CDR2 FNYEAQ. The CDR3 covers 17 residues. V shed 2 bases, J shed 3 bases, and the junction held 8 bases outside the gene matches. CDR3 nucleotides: TGTGCCAGCAGCTTAACAGGAGGACTAGCGGGATACTACGAGCAGTACTTC. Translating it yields CASSLTGGLAGYYEQYF.

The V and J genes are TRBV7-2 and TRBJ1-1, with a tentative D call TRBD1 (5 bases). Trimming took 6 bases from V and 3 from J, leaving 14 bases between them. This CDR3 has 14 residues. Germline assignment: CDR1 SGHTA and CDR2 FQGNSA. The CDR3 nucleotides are TGTGCCAGCAGTCGAGCCGGGGGGGACACTGAAGCTTTCTTT. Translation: CASSRAGGDTEAFF.

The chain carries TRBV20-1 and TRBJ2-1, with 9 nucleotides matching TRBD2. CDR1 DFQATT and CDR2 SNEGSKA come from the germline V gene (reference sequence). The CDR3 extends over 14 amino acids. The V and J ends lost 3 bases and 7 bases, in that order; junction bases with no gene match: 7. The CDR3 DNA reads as TGCAGTGCTAGTTCGGGCACTAGCGGGAATGAGCAGTTCTTC. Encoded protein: CSASSGTSGNEQFF.